A single TCR beta chain is shown here with its context. The antigen remains undetermined. These data come from a study of OX40 agonist ivuxolimab in advanced cancers. In the study overall: Eligibility rules accepted prior anti-PD-1, anti-PD-L1 or anti-CTLA-4 therapy, and 30% to 40% had some. Study conclusions and caveats: Determination of antigen specificity was not performed for the expanded peripheral T cells. At doses 0.1 to 3.0 mg/kg, CD4+ and CD8+ clones expanded. Among the nonresponders, some also had low normalized T-cell clonal expansion.

TCRdb keeps only in-frame clones here, not all; method: immunoSEQ multiplex PCR. This sample has approximately 100,000 clones; roughly 90% occur once, and the top ten carry roughly 0.33%. The sequenced sample was CD4+ or CD8+ T cells sorted from blood, obtained in a trial of the OX40 agonist ivuxolimab. This clonotype was sampled from an adult with an advanced solid tumor such as melanoma, head and neck, liver or kidney cancer.

CDR3 sequence (DNA): TGTGCCAGCAGTTACTCGAAAGGGGTATATGGCTACACCTTC. It codes for CASSYSKGVYGYTF. J is TRBJ1-2 and V is TRBV6-6; possibly TRBD1 for D (5 bases). V lost 0 bases, J lost 5 bases, and 10 bases lay in between. CDR3 length: 14 amino acids. Germline V gene data show CDR1 as MNHNY and CDR2 as SVGAGI (reference sequence).